These 27 T cell receptor beta chains originate from one sample sequenced in a study of shared clonotypes between healthy human individuals (dated by TCRdb to 2018 to 2020). Library construction relied on the immunoSEQ multiplex PCR assay. The table was pulled from immuneACCESS by TCRdb, which kept in-frame rearrangements only. Such tables lose some clones; where checked, under half of the loss comes from unresolved V genes, and the rest has no known cause. A total of roughly 1,100,000 clones appear in this sample, around 75% of them only once. Over 1.3% of the sample goes to the ten largest clones. Input material: memory CD4+ T cells sorted from blood. Sample cell subset or site, as interpreted from the label and publication: CD45RA-negative fraction. These receptors all stem from a man between 18 and 35 years old in good health.

This clone was found a few times. The V gene is TRBV27, the J gene TRBJ2-3; D gene uncertain. The germline V gene encodes CDR1 MNHEY and CDR2 SMNVEV (reference sequence). V gave up 2 bases and J gave up 1 base, with 13 bases separating them. The CDR3 has 16 amino acids. The DNA for the CDR3 is TGTGCCAGCAGTTTAGCACGGAGTGTTGGCACAGATACGCAGTATTTT. Residues: CASSLARSVGTDTQYF.

On this clone: The sample carries other DNA sequences with the same CDR3. The chain uses TRBV6-6 and TRBJ2-2, with 7 bases aligning to TRBD1. The germline CDR1 and CDR2 sequences are MNHNY and SVGAGI (reference sequence). The CDR3 contains 13 residues. V was clipped by 4 bases and J by 5 bases; unmatched bases: 1. In nucleotides, the CDR3 is TGTGCCAGCAGTTCACAGGGGACCGGGGAGCTGTTTTTT. Translation gives CASSSQGTGELFF.

This clone was seen a few times. The chain joins TRBV18 to TRBJ2-1, with D uncertain. V gave up 4 bases and J gave up 8 bases, with 12 bases separating them. This CDR3 has 13 amino acids. Germline V lookup: CDR1 KGHSH, CDR2 LQKENI. The DNA for the CDR3 is TGTGCCAGCTCACTTTACATAGGCGATGAGCAGTTCTTC. This translates into CASSLYIGDEQFF.

This clone was detected only a few times. Other DNA variants within this sample encode the same CDR3. The chain carries TRBV5-1 and TRBJ2-1; no reliable D call. The CDR3 covers 14 residues. Per the germline V gene, CDR1 is SGHRS and CDR2 is YFSETQ. Trimming shortened V by 0 bases and J by 1 base, and 5 bases separated the two germline ends. The CDR3, as DNA: TGCGCCAGCAGCTTGGGCAGTTCCTACAATGAGCAGTTCTTC. Translating gives CASSLGSSYNEQFF. The variable domain in full, with the rest retrieved from reference TRBV5-1 and TRBJ2-1, is KAGVTQTPRYLIKTRGQQVTLSCSPISGHRSVSWYQQTPGQGLQFLFEYFSETQRNKGNFPGRFSGRQFSNSRSEMNVSTLELGDSALYLCASSLGSSYNEQFFGPGTRLTVL.

The table lists this clone with a few counts. Distinct nucleotide sequences in the sample also encode this CDR3. This chain links TRBV9 with TRBJ1-1; weak D call: TRBD1 (5 bases). The CDR3 covers 13 residues. Trimming stripped 1 base from V and 2 bases from J, with 6 bases between. Germline CDR1 and CDR2: SGDLS and YYNGEE. The CDR3 protein is CASSVTGNTEAFF. In DNA form, the CDR3 reads TGTGCCAGCAGCGTAACAGGAAACACTGAAGCTTTCTTT.

DNA for the CDR3: TGTGCCGCAGTGGGGGATTCTAATCAGCCCCAGCATTTT. Translation: CAAVGDSNQPQHF. The chain has TRBV10-3 and TRBJ1-5; D may be TRBD1 (5 bases). Germline CDR1 is ENHRY and CDR2 is SYGVKD. There are 13 residues in the CDR3. V was shortened by 11 bases and J by 4 bases, with 15 bases between the two germline ends.

The rearrangement links TRBV5-1 to TRBJ2-1; the match to TRBD2 covers 9 bases. The V gene end was trimmed by 3 bases and the J gene end by 3 bases; junction bases not matched to a gene: 7. CDR1 and CDR2 from the germline V gene are SGHRS and YFSETQ. CDR3 length: 16 residues. In DNA, the CDR3 is TGCGCCAGCAGCTCCGGGACTAGCCATTACTACAATGAGCAGTTCTTC. Protein sequence: CASSSGTSHYYNEQFF.

This clone was seen a single time. This chain joins TRBV6-5 and TRBJ1-1; no definite D call. CDR3 length: 15 residues. Germline assignment: CDR1 MNHEY and CDR2 SVGAGI. The V end was cut by 5 bases, the J end by 4 bases, with 17 bases between. The CDR3 coding sequence is TGTGCCAGCAGTAATCGCCAGGCGTTGACCACTGAAGCTTTCTTT. The encoded protein is CASSNRQALTTEAFF.

This sequence joins TRBV21-1 and TRBJ1-6. TRBV21-1 counts as a pseudogene. CDR3 length: 14 residues. The CDR3 nucleotides are TGTGCCAGCAGCCGGGGCAGAGGTAATTCACCCCTCCACTTT. It codes for CASSRGRGNSPLHF.

The chain is built from TRBV11-3 and TRBJ1-1; no reliable D call. This CDR3 region has 13 residues. CDR1 is SGHNT and CDR2 is YENEEA in the germline V gene. Trimming removed 2 bases from V and 0 bases from J, with 4 bases in between. CDR3 DNA: TGTGCCAGCAGCTTATCCATGAACACTGAAGCTTTCTTT. Its translation is CASSLSMNTEAFF.

This rearrangement joins TRBV19 to TRBJ1-1; no definite D call. The V gene's germline CDR1 is LNHDA and CDR2 SQIVND (reference sequence). The V end lost 3 bases, the J end lost 5 bases, and 10 bases lay between the germline ends. The length of the CDR3 is 13 residues. The CDR3 loop reads CASSMPPATEAFF. CDR3 sequence (DNA): TGTGCCAGTAGTATGCCCCCGGCGACTGAAGCTTTCTTT. Drawing the rest from reference TRBV19 and TRBJ1-1, the complete variable domain is DGGITQSPKYLFRKEGQNVTLSCEQNLNHDAMYWYRQDPGQGLRLIYYSQIVNDFQKGDIAEGYSVSREKKESFPLTVTSAQKNPTAFYLCASSMPPATEAFFGQGTRLTVV.

The chain joins TRBV10-2 to TRBJ2-1, with 9 positions matching TRBD2. The CDR3 totals 14 residues. Per germline, CDR1 WSHSY and CDR2 SAAADI. V was pared by 3 bases and J by 7 bases, with 4 bases of the junction left unmatched. The CDR3 loop is CASSEAGGGNEQFF. DNA for the CDR3: TGCGCCAGCAGTGAAGCGGGGGGCGGAAATGAGCAGTTCTTC.

The chain has TRBV2 and TRBJ2-7; 7 bases align to TRBD1. The CDR3 is 13 residues long. From germline, CDR1 is SNHLY and CDR2 FYNNEI. After removal of 6 bases from V and 6 bases from J, the junction contained 8 bases not matched to a gene. CDR3 nucleotide sequence: TGTGCCAGCAGGGCGACAGGGTTGCGCGAGCAGTACTTC. As protein: CASRATGLREQYF.

As regards this clone: Other DNA sequences from this sample encode an identical CDR3 as well. The V call is TRBV10-3, the J call TRBJ2-7, with 9 bases that match TRBD1. V lost 2 bases, J lost 2 bases, and 1 base stayed unmatched. CDR3 size: 14 residues. Germline V gives CDR1 ENHRY, CDR2 SYGVKD. The CDR3 loop reads CAISEGTGPYEQYF. CDR3 nucleotides: TGTGCCATCAGTGAGGGGACAGGGCCCTACGAGCAGTACTTC.

On this clone: The same CDR3 also results from other DNA sequences found in this sample. The genes are TRBV4-3 and TRBJ1-5; possibly TRBD1 for D (6 bases). Germline assignment: CDR1 LGHNA and CDR2 YSLEER. V was trimmed by 0 bases and J by 7 bases, leaving 10 bases between them. The CDR3 covers 14 residues. Here the CDR3 DNA reads TGCGCCAGCAGCCAAGAAGTAGGGGGACAGCCCCAGCATTTT. Protein product: CASSQEVGGQPQHF.

The genes are TRBV28 and TRBJ1-2, with 8 bases lining up with TRBD1. This CDR3 has 15 residues. Germline CDR1 reads MDHEN; CDR2 reads SYDVKM. V dropped 6 bases and J dropped 4; count of bases not matched to a gene: 10. The CDR3 protein is CASSSNGQGVYGYTF. The DNA of the CDR3 is TGTGCCAGCAGCTCTAACGGACAGGGCGTCTATGGCTACACCTTC.

The rearrangement joins TRBV25-1 to TRBJ1-5; D remains unclear. The CDR3 runs to 14 residues. CDR1 is MGHDK and CDR2 is SYGVNS in the germline V gene. Trimming stripped 3 bases from V and 6 bases from J, with 12 bases between. The CDR3 DNA follows: TGTGCCAGCAGTGAGCCGGGGATGGGTCAGCCCCAGCATTTT. Translation: CASSEPGMGQPQHF.

This clone was counted only a few times. The chain links TRBV18 to TRBJ2-1; 8 bases map to TRBD2. The CDR3 is 15 residues long. With V trimmed by 4 bases and J by 6 bases, 8 bases remained unmatched. The V gene's germline CDR1 is KGHSH and CDR2 LQKENI. CDR3 sequence: CASSLGLERTNEQFF. DNA of the CDR3: TGTGCCAGCTCACTGGGACTAGAGAGGACCAATGAGCAGTTCTTC.

The chain carries TRBV10-3 and TRBJ2-6, with unresolved D. V lost 2 bases to trimming and J lost 1 base, with 15 bases between them. The length of the CDR3 is 18 residues. Germline lookup yields CDR1 ENHRY and CDR2 SYGVKD. DNA for the CDR3: TGTGCCATCAGTGAGATCCAGGCAGGCGGTTCTGGGGCCAACGTCCTGACTTTC. Protein sequence: CAISEIQAGGSGANVLTF.

This clone was observed a single time. The chain uses TRBV9 and TRBJ2-2, with D perhaps matching TRBD1 (6 bases). The CDR3 spans 16 residues. Germline CDR1 is SGDLS and CDR2 is YYNGEE. V lost 0 bases to trimming and J lost 0 bases, with 9 bases between them. The CDR3 sequence: CASSVAGTPNTGELFF. CDR3 nucleotide sequence: TGTGCCAGCAGCGTAGCTGGGACACCGAACACCGGGGAGCTGTTTTTT. Full variable domain (rest looked up from reference TRBV9 and TRBJ2-2): DSGVTQTPKHLITATGQRVTLRCSPRSGDLSVYWYQQSLDQGLQFLIQYYNGEERAKGNILERFSAQQFPDLHSELNLSSLELGDSALYFCASSVAGTPNTGELFFGEGSRLTVL.

This chain uses TRBV4-1 with TRBJ2-6, with 8 positions matching TRBD1. The CDR3 has 19 amino acids. CDR1 is MGHRA, CDR2 YSYEKL, per germline. With 0 bases clipped from V and 1 base from J, the junction kept 8 bases outside the gene matches. Here the CDR3 reads CASSQDFGTGRSGANVLTF. CDR3 DNA sequence: TGCGCCAGCAGCCAAGATTTTGGGACAGGCCGTTCTGGGGCCAACGTCCTGACTTTC.

The chain has TRBV5-1 and TRBJ2-3, with TRBD2 identical over 8 bases. V lost 0 bases and J lost 2; bases outside the gene matches: 5. This CDR3 is 16 amino acids long. The germline gives CDR1 SGHRS, CDR2 YFSETQ. CDR3 in DNA: TGCGCCAGCAGCTTGGAAGCGGGGGACCCCACAGATACGCAGTATTTT. Residues: CASSLEAGDPTDTQYF.

The chain employs TRBV16 and TRBJ2-7; TRBD2 matches 8 bases. V lost 2 bases and J lost 2; bases outside the gene matches: 2. Looked up from germline, CDR1 is KGHSY and CDR2 is FQNENV. The CDR3 consists of 14 residues. The CDR3 spells CASSQAGLAYEQYF. CDR3 DNA sequence: TGTGCCAGCAGCCAAGCGGGACTAGCCTACGAGCAGTACTTC.

The CDR3 DNA reads TGTGCCAGCAGCCTACGGGACTTCACCGGGGAGCTGTTTTTT. Amino acids: CASSLRDFTGELFF. J is TRBJ2-2 and V is TRBV7-8; maybe TRBD2 (6 bases). Germline CDR1 and CDR2: SGHVS and FQNEAQ. The CDR3 has 14 residues. V was clipped by 5 bases and J by 4 bases, with 11 bases between them.

The CDR3 region has the DNA TGTGCCAGCAGCGTATTCGGGGACAGGCTATTACCCGGGGAGCTGTTTTTT. Translating it yields CASSVFGDRLLPGELFF. This chain joins TRBV9 and TRBJ2-2; 8 positions agree with TRBD1. Germline V CDR1 and CDR2: SGDLS, YYNGEE. The V gene end was trimmed by 1 base and the J gene end by 6 bases; junction bases not matched to a gene: 11. The CDR3 is 17 residues long.

The V and J genes are TRBV11-2 and TRBJ2-7; D remains ambiguous. Trimming left V 0 bases short and J 5 bases short, with 8 bases between. Germline V gene sequence: CDR1 SGHAT, CDR2 FQNNGV. The CDR3 loop spans 13 amino acids. CDR3: CASSLDVLNEQYF. The CDR3 DNA follows: TGTGCCAGCAGCTTAGACGTCTTGAACGAGCAGTACTTC.

The chain has TRBV30 and TRBJ1-1; D not resolved. Looked up from germline, CDR1 is GTSNPN and CDR2 is SVGIG (reference sequence). The germline V and J ends were trimmed by 1 base and 4 bases, with 22 bases remaining between them. The CDR3 consists of 17 residues. This CDR3 is CAWSGSGRNNWGTEAFF. The CDR3, as DNA: TGTGCCTGGAGTGGTTCGGGCAGGAACAATTGGGGCACTGAAGCTTTCTTT. Full variable domain (outside the CDR3, taken from reference TRBV30 and TRBJ1-1): SQTIHQWPATLVQPVGSPLSLECTVEGTSNPNLYWYRQAAGRGLQLLFYSVGIGQISSEVPQNLSASRPQDRQFILSSKKLLLSDSGFYLCAWSGSGRNNWGTEAFFGQGTRLTVV.